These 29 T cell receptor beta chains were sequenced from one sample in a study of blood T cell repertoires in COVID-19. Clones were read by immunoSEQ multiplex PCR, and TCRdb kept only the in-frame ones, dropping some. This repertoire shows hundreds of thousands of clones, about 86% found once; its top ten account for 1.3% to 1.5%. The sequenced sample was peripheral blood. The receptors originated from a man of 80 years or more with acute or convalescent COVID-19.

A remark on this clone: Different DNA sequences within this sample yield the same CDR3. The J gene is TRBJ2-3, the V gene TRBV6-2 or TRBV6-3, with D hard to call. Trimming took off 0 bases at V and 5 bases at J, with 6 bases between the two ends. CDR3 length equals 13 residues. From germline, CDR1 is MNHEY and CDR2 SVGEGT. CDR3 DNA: TGTGCCAGCAGTTACTCTACGGGAGATACGCAGTATTTT. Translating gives CASSYSTGDTQYF.

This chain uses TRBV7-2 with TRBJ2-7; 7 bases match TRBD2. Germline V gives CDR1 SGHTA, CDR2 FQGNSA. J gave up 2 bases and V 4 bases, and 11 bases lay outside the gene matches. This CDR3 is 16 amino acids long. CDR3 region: CASSSQGGGGPYEQYF. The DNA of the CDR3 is TGTGCCAGCAGCTCCCAGGGTGGCGGGGGTCCCTACGAGCAGTACTTC.

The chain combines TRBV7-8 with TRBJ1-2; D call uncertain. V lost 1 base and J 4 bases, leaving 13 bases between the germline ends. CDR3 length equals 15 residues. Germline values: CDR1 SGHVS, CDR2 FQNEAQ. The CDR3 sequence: CASSLGGFPGYGYTF. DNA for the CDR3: TGTGCCAGCAGCTTAGGTGGGTTTCCGGGCTATGGCTACACCTTC.

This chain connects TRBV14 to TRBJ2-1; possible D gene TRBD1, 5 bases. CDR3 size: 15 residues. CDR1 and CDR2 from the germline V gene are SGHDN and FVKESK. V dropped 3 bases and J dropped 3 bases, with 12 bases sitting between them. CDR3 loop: CASSQGQGIYNEQFF. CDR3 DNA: TGTGCCAGCAGCCAGGGCCAGGGCATCTACAATGAGCAGTTCTTC.

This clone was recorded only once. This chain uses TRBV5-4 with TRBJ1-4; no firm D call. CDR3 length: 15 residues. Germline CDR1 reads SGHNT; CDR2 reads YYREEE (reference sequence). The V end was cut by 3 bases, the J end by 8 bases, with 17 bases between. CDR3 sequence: CASSSLIGNREKLFF. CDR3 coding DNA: TGTGCCAGCAGCTCACTAATCGGGAACCGCGAAAAACTGTTTTTT.

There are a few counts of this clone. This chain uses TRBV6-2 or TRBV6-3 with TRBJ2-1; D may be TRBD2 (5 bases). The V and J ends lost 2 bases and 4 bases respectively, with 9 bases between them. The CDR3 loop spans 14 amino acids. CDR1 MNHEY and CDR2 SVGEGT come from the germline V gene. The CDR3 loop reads CASSYMDFYNEQFF. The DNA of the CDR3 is TGTGCCAGCAGTTACATGGACTTTTACAATGAGCAGTTCTTC.

This CDR3 reads CASSRGQISGNTIYF. Written as DNA, the CDR3 is TGTGCCAGCAGCAGGGGACAGATCTCTGGAAACACCATATATTTT. V usage is TRBV5-4 and J usage is TRBJ1-3; 7 positions match TRBD1. Germline V gene lookup returns CDR1 SGHNT and CDR2 YYREEE (reference sequence). CDR3 size: 15 residues. J was trimmed by 0 bases and V by 4 bases; bases with no gene match: 4.

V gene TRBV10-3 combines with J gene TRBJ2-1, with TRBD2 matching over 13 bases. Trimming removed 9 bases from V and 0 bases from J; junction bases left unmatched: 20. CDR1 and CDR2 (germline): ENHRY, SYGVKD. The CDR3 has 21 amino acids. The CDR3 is CAIQARLAGGPRDSSYNEQFF. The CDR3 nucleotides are TGTGCCATTCAGGCTCGACTAGCGGGAGGCCCTAGGGATAGCTCCTACAATGAGCAGTTCTTC.

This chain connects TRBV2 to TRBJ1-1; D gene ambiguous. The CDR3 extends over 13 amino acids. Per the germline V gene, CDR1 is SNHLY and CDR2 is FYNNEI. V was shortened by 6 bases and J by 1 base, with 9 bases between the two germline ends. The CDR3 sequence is CASRIHQNTEAFF. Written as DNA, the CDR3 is TGTGCCAGCAGAATCCATCAGAACACTGAAGCTTTCTTT.

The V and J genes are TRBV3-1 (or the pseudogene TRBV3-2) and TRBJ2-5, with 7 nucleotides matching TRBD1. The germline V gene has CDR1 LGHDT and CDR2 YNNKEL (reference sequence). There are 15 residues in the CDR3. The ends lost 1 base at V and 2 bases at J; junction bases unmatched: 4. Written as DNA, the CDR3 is TGTGCCAGCAGCCAAGGGGGACAGCCACAAGAGACCCAGTACTTC. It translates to CASSQGGQPQETQYF.

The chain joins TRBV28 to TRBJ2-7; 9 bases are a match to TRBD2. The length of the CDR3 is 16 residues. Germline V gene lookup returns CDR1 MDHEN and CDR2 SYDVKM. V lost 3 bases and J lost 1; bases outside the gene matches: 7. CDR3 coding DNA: TGTGCCAGCAGTTTTTCCCTAGCGGGAAGTTCCTACGAGCAGTACTTC. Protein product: CASSFSLAGSSYEQYF.

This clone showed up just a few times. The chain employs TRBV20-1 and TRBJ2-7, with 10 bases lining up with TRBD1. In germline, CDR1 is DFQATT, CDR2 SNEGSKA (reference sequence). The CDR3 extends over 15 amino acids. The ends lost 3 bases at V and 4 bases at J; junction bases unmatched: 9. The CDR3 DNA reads TGCAGTGCTAGTGTCCGGGACAGGGGTAAATACGAGCAGTACTTC. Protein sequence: CSASVRDRGKYEQYF.

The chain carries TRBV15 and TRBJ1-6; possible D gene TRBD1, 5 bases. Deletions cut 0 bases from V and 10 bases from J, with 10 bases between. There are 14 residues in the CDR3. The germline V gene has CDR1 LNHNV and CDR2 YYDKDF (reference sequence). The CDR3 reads CATSRDQGNSPLHF. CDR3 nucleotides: TGTGCCACCAGCAGAGATCAGGGAAACTCACCCCTCCACTTT.

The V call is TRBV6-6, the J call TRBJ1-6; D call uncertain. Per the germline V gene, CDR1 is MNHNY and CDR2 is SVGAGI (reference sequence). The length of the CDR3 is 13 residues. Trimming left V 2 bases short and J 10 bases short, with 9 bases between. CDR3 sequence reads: CASSYESGSPLHF. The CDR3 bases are TGTGCCAGCAGTTACGAGTCGGGATCACCCCTCCACTTT.

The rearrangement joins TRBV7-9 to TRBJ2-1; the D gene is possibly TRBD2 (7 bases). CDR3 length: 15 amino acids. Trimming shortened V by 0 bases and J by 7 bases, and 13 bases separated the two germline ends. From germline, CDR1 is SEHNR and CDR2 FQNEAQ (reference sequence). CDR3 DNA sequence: TGTGCCAGCAGCTTAGCGGGGGGGCCAAGTAATGAGCAGTTCTTC. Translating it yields CASSLAGGPSNEQFF. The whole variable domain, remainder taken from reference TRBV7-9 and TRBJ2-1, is DTGVSQNPRHKITKRGQNVTFRCDPISEHNRLYWYRQTLGQGPEFLTYFQNEAQLEKSRLLSDRFSAERPKGSFSTLEIQRTEQGDSAMYLCASSLAGGPSNEQFFGPGTRLTVL.

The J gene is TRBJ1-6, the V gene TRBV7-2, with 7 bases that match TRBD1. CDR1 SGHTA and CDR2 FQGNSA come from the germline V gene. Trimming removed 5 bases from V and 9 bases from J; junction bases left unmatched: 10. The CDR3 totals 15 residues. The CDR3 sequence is CASSRDSGPGSPLHF. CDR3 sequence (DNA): TGTGCCAGCAGCCGGGACAGCGGCCCCGGTTCACCCCTCCACTTT.

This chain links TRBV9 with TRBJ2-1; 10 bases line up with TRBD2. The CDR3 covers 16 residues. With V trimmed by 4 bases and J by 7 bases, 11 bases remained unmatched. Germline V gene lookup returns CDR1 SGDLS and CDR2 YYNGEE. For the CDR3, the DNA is TGTGCCAGCAGCCCTCGGACTAGCGGAGTTACTAATGAGCAGTTCTTC. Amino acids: CASSPRTSGVTNEQFF.

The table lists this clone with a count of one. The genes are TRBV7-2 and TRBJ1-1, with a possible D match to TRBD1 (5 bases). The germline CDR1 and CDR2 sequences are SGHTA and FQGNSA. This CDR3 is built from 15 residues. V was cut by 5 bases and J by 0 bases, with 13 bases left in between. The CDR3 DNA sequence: TGTGCCAGCAGCGCCCCCGGGACTTTGAACACTGAAGCTTTCTTT. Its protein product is CASSAPGTLNTEAFF.

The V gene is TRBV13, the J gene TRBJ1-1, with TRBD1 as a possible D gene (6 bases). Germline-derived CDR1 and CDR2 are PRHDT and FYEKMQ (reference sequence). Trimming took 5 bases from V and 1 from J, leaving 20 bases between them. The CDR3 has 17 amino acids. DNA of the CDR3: TGTGCCAGCAGCCCGGTCAGGGGCTGGCCGGCGAACACTGAAGCTTTCTTT. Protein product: CASSPVRGWPANTEAFF.

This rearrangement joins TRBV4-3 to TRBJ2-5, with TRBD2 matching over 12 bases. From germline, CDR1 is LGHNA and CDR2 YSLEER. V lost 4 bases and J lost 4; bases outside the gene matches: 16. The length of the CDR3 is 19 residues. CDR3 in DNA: TGCGCCAGCAGCCGCGATAGGTCCCTTCCTAGCGGGGGGGCAGAGACCCAGTACTTC. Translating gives CASSRDRSLPSGGAETQYF.

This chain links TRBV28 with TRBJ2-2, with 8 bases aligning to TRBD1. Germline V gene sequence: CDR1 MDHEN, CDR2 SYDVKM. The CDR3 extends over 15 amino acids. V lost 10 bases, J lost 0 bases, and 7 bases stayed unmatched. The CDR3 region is CAITRGQANTGELFF. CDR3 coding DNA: TGTGCCATAACCAGGGGACAGGCGAACACCGGGGAGCTGTTTTTT.

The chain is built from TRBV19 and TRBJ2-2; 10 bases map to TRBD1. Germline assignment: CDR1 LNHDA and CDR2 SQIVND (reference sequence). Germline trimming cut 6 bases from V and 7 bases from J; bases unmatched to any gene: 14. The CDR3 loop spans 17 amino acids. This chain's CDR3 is CASRSPTGGDRGGELFF. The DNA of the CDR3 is TGTGCCAGTAGATCCCCGACAGGGGGCGATCGGGGCGGGGAGCTGTTTTTT.

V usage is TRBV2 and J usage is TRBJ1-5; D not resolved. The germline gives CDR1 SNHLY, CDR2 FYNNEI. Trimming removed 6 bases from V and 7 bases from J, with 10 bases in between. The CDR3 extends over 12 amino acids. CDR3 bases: TGTGCCAGCAGGGTAGACGGGCAGCCCCAGCATTTT. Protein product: CASRVDGQPQHF.

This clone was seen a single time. The CDR3 coding sequence is TGTGCCAGCAGCCGATCAGGGCCCCAAGAGACCCAGTACTTC. It encodes CASSRSGPQETQYF. V usage is TRBV7-3 and J usage is TRBJ2-5; TRBD1 is a possible D gene (5 bases). Germline V CDR1 and CDR2: SGHTA, FQGTGA. This CDR3 comprises 14 residues. The V end was cut by 5 bases, the J end by 1 base, with 11 bases between.

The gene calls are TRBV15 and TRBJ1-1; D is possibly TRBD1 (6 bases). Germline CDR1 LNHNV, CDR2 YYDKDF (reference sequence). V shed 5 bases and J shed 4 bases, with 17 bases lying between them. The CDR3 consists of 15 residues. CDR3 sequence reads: CATSVSGALSTEAFF. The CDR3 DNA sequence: TGTGCCACCAGCGTCTCAGGGGCCCTGAGCACTGAAGCTTTCTTT.

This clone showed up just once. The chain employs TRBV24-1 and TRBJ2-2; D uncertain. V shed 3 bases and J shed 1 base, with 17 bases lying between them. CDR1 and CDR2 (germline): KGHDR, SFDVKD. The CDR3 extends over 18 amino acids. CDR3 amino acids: CATSDIQTGYLNTGELFF. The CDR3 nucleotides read TGTGCCACCAGTGATATCCAGACGGGTTATCTGAACACCGGGGAGCTGTTTTTT.

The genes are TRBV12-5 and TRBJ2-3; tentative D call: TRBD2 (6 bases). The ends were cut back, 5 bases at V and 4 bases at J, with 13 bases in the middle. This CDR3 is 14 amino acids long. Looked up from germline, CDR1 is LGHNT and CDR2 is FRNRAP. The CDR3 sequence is CASGPGTQADTQYF. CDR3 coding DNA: TGTGCTAGTGGTCCCGGGACTCAAGCAGATACGCAGTATTTT.

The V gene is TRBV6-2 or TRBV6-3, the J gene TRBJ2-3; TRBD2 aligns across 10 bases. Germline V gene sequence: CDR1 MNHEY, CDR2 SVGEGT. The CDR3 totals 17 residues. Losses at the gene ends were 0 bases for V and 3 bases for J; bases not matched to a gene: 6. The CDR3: CASSYSTLAGATDTQYF. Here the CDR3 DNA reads TGTGCCAGCAGTTACTCGACGCTAGCGGGGGCTACAGATACGCAGTATTTT.

The CDR3 sequence is CASSLLGTATNEKLFF. CDR3 DNA: TGTGCCAGCAGTTTACTTGGGACAGCAACTAATGAAAAACTGTTTTTT. V gene TRBV28 combines with J gene TRBJ1-4; 7 bases line up with TRBD1. Germline V CDR1 and CDR2: MDHEN, SYDVKM. The CDR3 is 16 residues long. The V and J ends lost 2 bases and 0 bases, in that order; junction bases with no gene match: 3.